Detailed here is one T cell receptor beta chain. This entry is derived from a study of cytomegalovirus exposure and HLA in healthy donors. The CDR3 length is 13 residues. Looked up from germline, CDR1 is SGHRS and CDR2 is YFSETQ. Trimming pared 3 bases from V and 1 base from J, leaving 7 bases between. A multiplex PCR was run with 60 Vbeta primers and 13 Jbeta primers. TCRdb's table, derived via immunoSEQ multiplex PCR, lists solely in-frame clones and lacks some. The sample carries about 160,000 clones, about 81% recorded once. Sequencing used PBMCs. The gene calls are TRBV5-1 and TRBJ1-1; D unresolved. The receptor was derived from a girl aged 5 to 17 in good health and CMV-seropositive. CDR3 in DNA: TGCGCCAGCAGCTATACAGCGAACACTGAAGCTTTCTTT. Residues: CASSYTANTEAFF.